Below are 30 T cell receptor beta chains sequenced from a single sample in a study of identical twins. MiXCR, run by TCRdb on the 5' RACE reads, gives a single entry per CDR3 protein. The repertoire holds 450,000 to 600,000 distinct CDR3 sequences, with approximately 20% as singletons. These data are also associated with another study on yellow fever vaccine responses in identical twins.

The sequenced sample consisted of CD4+ T cells sorted from blood. These TCRs come from a woman aged 18-29 years in good health.

The J gene is TRBJ2-7, the V gene TRBV3-1; tentatively, D is TRBD1 or TRBD2 (5 bases each). This CDR3 has 15 amino acids. Germline CDR1 and CDR2: LGHDT and YNNKEL (reference sequence). Trimming cost V 1 base and J 2 bases, with 12 bases left between them. CDR3 nucleotide sequence: TGTGCCAGCAGCCAAGGTTTAGTGGGGGCCTACGAGCAGTACTTC. Its protein product is CASSQGLVGAYEQYF.

The CDR3 loop is CASSEPGRAAEQYF. In nucleotides, the CDR3 is TGTGCCAGCAGTGAACCGGGCCGAGCAGCCGAGCAGTACTTC. This sequence joins TRBV25-1 and TRBJ2-7; the D is unclear. This CDR3 is 14 amino acids long. V shed 2 bases and J shed 6 bases, with 14 bases lying between them. Germline CDR1 is MGHDK and CDR2 is SYGVNS.

The chain recombines TRBV20-1 with TRBJ2-1; 12 nucleotides agree with TRBD2. J lost 3 bases, V lost 6 bases, and 6 bases had no gene match. CDR1 and CDR2 from the germline V gene are DFQATT and SNEGSKA (reference sequence). This CDR3 region has 15 residues. The CDR3 here is CSATGLAGLYNEQFF. CDR3 DNA sequence: TGCAGTGCGACTGGACTAGCGGGACTCTACAATGAGCAGTTCTTC.

The chain joins TRBV20-1 to TRBJ2-2, with a weak D call TRBD2 (6 bases). The CDR3 loop spans 13 amino acids. V dropped 4 bases and J dropped 4 bases, with 10 bases sitting between them. Germline-derived CDR1 and CDR2 are DFQATT and SNEGSKA (reference sequence). The CDR3 DNA is TGCAGTGCTAAGGCGGAGGGCACCGGGGAGCTGTTTTTT. It encodes CSAKAEGTGELFF.

This clonotype turned up a few times. This chain uses TRBV5-1 with TRBJ2-5, with 10 bases matching TRBD2. The J segment lost 0 bases and the V segment lost 3 bases, leaving 2 bases of the junction unmatched. The CDR3 totals 15 residues. Germline lookup yields CDR1 SGHRS and CDR2 YFSETQ. CDR3 in amino acids: CASSSTSGNQETQYF. DNA of the CDR3: TGCGCCAGCAGCTCTACTAGCGGGAACCAAGAGACCCAGTACTTC.

This clonotype was found a few times. V and J are TRBV4-1 and TRBJ2-7, with TRBD2 matching 7 bases. From germline, CDR1 is MGHRA and CDR2 YSYEKL. CDR3 length: 15 amino acids. V was pared by 5 bases and J by 0 bases, with 7 bases of the junction left unmatched. The CDR3 coding sequence is TGCGCCAGCAGCGGGAGGGTTCAGAGCTCCTACGAGCAGTACTTC. Protein sequence: CASSGRVQSSYEQYF.

There are a few counts of this clonotype. One junction end disagrees with the germline gene, perhaps due to a read error. V is TRBV29-1 and J is TRBJ1-1; no reliable D call. This CDR3 comprises 13 residues. Germline V CDR1 and CDR2: SQVTM, ANQGSEA. CDR3 bases: TGCAGCGTTGAACCCCGCATGAACCCTGAAGCTTTCTTT. This gives the protein CSVEPRMNPEAFF. Full variable domain (remainder filled in from reference TRBV29-1 and TRBJ1-1): SAVISQKPSRDICQRGTSLTIQCQVDSQVTMMFWYRQQPGQSLTLIATANQGSEATYESGFVIDKFPISRPNLTFSTLTVSNMSPEDSSIYLCSVEPRMNPEAFFGQGTRLTVV.

V is TRBV20-1 and J is TRBJ2-5; 7 bases are a match to TRBD2. The CDR3 totals 17 residues. Per the germline V gene, CDR1 is DFQATT and CDR2 is SNEGSKA (reference sequence). Germline trimming cut 3 bases from V and 3 bases from J; bases unmatched to any gene: 16. CDR3 bases: TGCAGTGCTAGCGACCCTGGGGGGGGATTTAGTGAAGAGACCCAGTACTTC. Protein sequence: CSASDPGGGFSEETQYF.

Ten or more counts support this clonotype. The genes are TRBV7-3 and TRBJ1-6, with a possible D match to TRBD1 (5 bases). V gave up 1 base and J gave up 5 bases, with 9 bases separating them. From germline, CDR1 is SGHTA and CDR2 FQGTGA. This CDR3 has 15 amino acids. CDR3 DNA: TGTGCCAGCAGCTTAAGGGACGGCGATAATTCACCCCTCCACTTT. It specifies CASSLRDGDNSPLHF.

The rearrangement uses TRBV4-1 and TRBJ1-1; possible D gene TRBD1, 6 bases. Trimming left V 0 bases short and J 6 bases short, with 14 bases between. In germline, CDR1 is MGHRA, CDR2 YSYEKL. The CDR3 loop spans 15 amino acids. The chain's CDR3 is CASSQEGKGQSEAFF. The DNA for the CDR3 is TGCGCCAGCAGCCAAGAAGGGAAAGGACAGTCTGAAGCTTTCTTT.

The chain combines TRBV5-1 with TRBJ2-1; TRBD2 matches 8 bases. V lost 2 bases, J lost 5 bases, and 12 bases stayed unmatched. The CDR3 extends over 17 amino acids. CDR1 and CDR2 (germline): SGHRS, YFSETQ. CDR3 loop: CASSLFSGLAGNNEQFF. Here the CDR3 DNA reads TGCGCCAGCAGCTTATTTTCGGGGCTAGCGGGTAACAATGAGCAGTTCTTC.

For the CDR3, the DNA is TGTGCCAGCAGCGCCCGACAGGGGGCAGGGTTGAATGAGCAGTTCTTC. Encoded protein: CASSARQGAGLNEQFF. The chain is built from TRBV7-3 and TRBJ2-1; 10 nucleotides match TRBD1. This CDR3 is 16 amino acids long. J was trimmed by 7 bases and V by 5 bases; bases with no gene match: 11. Germline V gene sequence: CDR1 SGHTA, CDR2 FQGTGA.

This clonotype was found a few times. The chain carries TRBV29-1 and TRBJ2-1; D is unresolved. Trimming left V 5 bases short and J 8 bases short, with 10 bases between. The length of the CDR3 is 11 residues. The germline CDR1 and CDR2 sequences are SQVTM and ANQGSEA. CDR3 coding DNA: TGCAGCGTTCTAGGGCTTTATGAGCAGTTCTTC. Its translation is CSVLGLYEQFF.

This clonotype was observed a few times. This sequence joins TRBV5-1 and TRBJ2-5; TRBD1 agrees at 12 bases. The junction had 15 bases not matched to a gene; V was cut back by 4 bases and J by 5 bases. CDR1 SGHRS and CDR2 YFSETQ come from the germline V gene. CDR3 length: 18 residues. DNA of the CDR3: TGCGCCAGCAGCCTCCCCCCGGGACAGGGGGCGCTAAGGGAGACCCAGTACTTC. Amino acids: CASSLPPGQGALRETQYF.

V and J are TRBV20-1 and TRBJ2-5; 8 bases align to TRBD2. Trimming cost V 1 base and J 3 bases; bases outside gene matches: 13. Germline lookup yields CDR1 DFQATT and CDR2 SNEGSKA (reference sequence). There are 17 residues in the CDR3. CDR3: CSARAPGLADIEETQYF. The CDR3 nucleotides read TGCAGTGCTAGAGCCCCTGGACTAGCAGACATAGAAGAGACCCAGTACTTC.

With respect to this clonotype: Given a much more abundant clone one base away, this may be a read error. The rearrangement uses TRBV25-1 and TRBJ2-1; 8 bases are shared with TRBD1. Germline V gene lookup returns CDR1 MGHDK and CDR2 SYGVNS. The CDR3 extends over 15 amino acids. The junction had 2 bases not matched to a gene; V was cut back by 4 bases and J by 0 bases. The CDR3 region has the DNA TGTGCCAGCAGTGGGACAGGGAGCTCCTACAATGAGCAGTTCTTC. Protein product: CASSGTGSSYNEQFF.

This rearrangement joins TRBV27 to TRBJ2-7, with D possibly TRBD2 on 6 matching bases. V shed 5 bases and J shed 0 bases, with 17 bases lying between them. The V gene's germline CDR1 is MNHEY and CDR2 SMNVEV (reference sequence). The CDR3 is 16 residues long. CDR3 region: CASSPAGPRDSYEQYF. CDR3 sequence (DNA): TGTGCCAGCAGTCCGGCGGGACCCCGAGACTCCTACGAGCAGTACTTC.

The chain couples TRBV28 to TRBJ2-1; 7 bases agree with TRBD2. V trimming: 2 bases; J trimming: 3 bases; junction bases outside the gene matches: 4. This CDR3 is built from 15 residues. The germline CDR1 and CDR2 sequences are MDHEN and SYDVKM. CDR3 sequence: CASSLTSAVYNEQFF. The CDR3 bases are TGTGCCAGCAGTTTAACTAGCGCGGTCTACAATGAGCAGTTCTTC.

The V gene is TRBV11-1, the J gene TRBJ2-2, with 11 bases that match TRBD2. Germline trimming cut 5 bases from V and 7 bases from J; bases unmatched to any gene: 21. The CDR3 has 20 residues. Per germline, CDR1 SGHAT and CDR2 FQDESV (reference sequence). CDR3 residues: CASSTPRHLAGGLGDGELFF. The DNA of the CDR3 is TGTGCCAGCAGCACCCCCCGCCATCTAGCGGGGGGATTGGGGGACGGGGAGCTGTTTTTT.

The CDR3 DNA follows: TGTGCCAGCAGCTTAGTAGTAGCCGAGCAGTTCTTC. It encodes CASSLVVAEQFF. V usage is TRBV7-9 and J usage is TRBJ2-1; no definite D call. V lost 1 base, J lost 10 bases, and 8 bases lay in between. This CDR3 comprises 12 residues. In germline, CDR1 is SEHNR, CDR2 FQNEAQ (reference sequence).

V usage is TRBV5-1 and J usage is TRBJ2-2; 10 nucleotides agree with TRBD2. Germline trimming cut 6 bases from V and 5 bases from J; bases unmatched to any gene: 7. Germline lookup yields CDR1 SGHRS and CDR2 YFSETQ. The CDR3 contains 15 residues. The CDR3 nucleotides are TGCGCCAGCAAAACTGGGACTAGCGTTACCGGGGAGCTGTTTTTT. Amino acid sequence: CASKTGTSVTGELFF.

This chain joins TRBV10-2 and TRBJ2-7; D uncertain. This CDR3 has 12 amino acids. Trimming took 6 bases from V and 4 from J, leaving 10 bases between them. Germline-derived CDR1 and CDR2 are WSHSY and SAAADI. The CDR3 loop is CASRGPLYEQYF. Here the CDR3 DNA reads TGCGCCAGCAGGGGTCCACTTTACGAGCAGTACTTC.

There are a few counts of this clonotype. DNA of the CDR3: TGCGCCAGCAGTGATTTCGCTGGGGGGAGCACAGATACGCAGTATTTT. Translating gives CASSDFAGGSTDTQYF. V and J are TRBV10-1 and TRBJ2-3; D perhaps matches TRBD2 (6 bases). Germline V gene sequence: CDR1 WNHNN, CDR2 SYGVQD (reference sequence). The CDR3 runs 16 residues. V lost 3 bases, J lost 0 bases, and 13 bases lay in between.

This clonotype has a single count. The rearrangement links TRBV9 to TRBJ2-1; D is unclear. V lost 6 bases, J lost 2 bases, and 9 bases lay in between. Germline V gene lookup returns CDR1 SGDLS and CDR2 YYNGEE. This CDR3 region has 13 residues. The CDR3 loop is CASTRETYNEQFF. The CDR3 DNA is TGTGCCAGCACCCGAGAGACCTACAATGAGCAGTTCTTC.

This chain joins TRBV6-1 and TRBJ2-6; D tentatively fits TRBD1 or TRBD2 (7 bases each). The V gene lost 7 bases and the J gene lost 1 base, with 17 bases spanning the gap. The CDR3 totals 17 residues. Germline CDR1 is MNHNS and CDR2 is SASEGT. CDR3 protein: CASTQGGGASGANVLTF. The CDR3 coding sequence is TGTGCCAGCACCCAGGGAGGGGGCGCATCTGGGGCCAACGTCCTGACTTTC.

This clonotype came up a few times. This chain connects TRBV27 to TRBJ2-2, with 13 bases matching TRBD2. The germline gives CDR1 MNHEY, CDR2 SMNVEV (reference sequence). The CDR3 runs 16 residues. Unmatched junction bases numbered 5, after V lost 4 bases and J lost 6 bases. Here the CDR3 reads CASSSTSGGISGELFF. The DNA of the CDR3 is TGTGCCAGCAGTTCGACTAGCGGGGGGATCTCCGGGGAGCTGTTTTTT.

This chain connects TRBV14 to TRBJ2-7, with D unclear. Trimming removed 6 bases from V and 6 bases from J, with 18 bases in between. This CDR3 is 14 amino acids long. Looked up from germline, CDR1 is SGHDN and CDR2 is FVKESK. DNA of the CDR3: TGTGCCAGCAGGACAACCGGGCCATTGGGCGAGCAGTACTTC. Residues: CASRTTGPLGEQYF. The variable domain in full, with the rest retrieved from reference TRBV14 and TRBJ2-7, is EAGVTQFPSHSVIEKGQTVTLRCDPISGHDNLYWYRRVMGKEIKFLLHFVKESKQDESGMPNNRFLAERTGGTYSTLKVQPAELEDSGVYFCASRTTGPLGEQYFGPGTRLTVT.

CDR3 sequence: CATSRETGTYNEQFF. The CDR3 nucleotides read TGTGCCACCAGCAGAGAAACAGGGACGTACAATGAGCAGTTCTTC. The chain carries TRBV15 and TRBJ2-1; weak D call: TRBD1 (6 bases). Germline V lookup: CDR1 LNHNV, CDR2 YYDKDF (reference sequence). The CDR3 extends over 15 amino acids. The V end lost 0 bases, the J end lost 4 bases, and 10 bases lay between the germline ends.

J is TRBJ2-1 and V is TRBV7-9; D tentatively fits TRBD1 or TRBD2 (5 bases each). V lost 5 bases and J lost 10, with 18 bases in between. The CDR3 totals 14 residues. Germline CDR1 and CDR2: SEHNR and FQNEAQ (reference sequence). The CDR3 nucleotides are TGTGCCAGCAGCCCCACTTGGGGGTATGAAGAGCAGTTCTTC. It encodes CASSPTWGYEEQFF.

The chain combines TRBV7-2 with TRBJ2-3, with TRBD2 matching over 8 bases. V trimming: 5 bases; J trimming: 9 bases; junction bases outside the gene matches: 4. Germline values: CDR1 SGHTA, CDR2 FQGNSA. The CDR3 consists of 12 residues. CDR3 coding DNA: TGTGCCAGCAGCGTGATAGCGGGAACGCAGTATTTT. Translated: CASSVIAGTQYF.